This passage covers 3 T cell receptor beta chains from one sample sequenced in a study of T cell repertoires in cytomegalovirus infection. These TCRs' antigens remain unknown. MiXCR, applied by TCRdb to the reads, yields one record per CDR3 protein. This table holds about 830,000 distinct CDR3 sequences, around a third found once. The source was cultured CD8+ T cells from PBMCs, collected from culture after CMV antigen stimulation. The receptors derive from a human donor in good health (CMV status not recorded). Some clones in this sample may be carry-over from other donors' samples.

CDR3 nucleotides: TGTGCCACCAGCAGACACTATGGGGACCTTAATTCACCCCTCCACTTT. This translates into CATSRHYGDLNSPLHF. The chain couples TRBV15 to TRBJ1-6; possible D gene TRBD1, 5 bases. The CDR3 totals 16 residues. Looked up from germline, CDR1 is LNHNV and CDR2 is YYDKDF (reference sequence). Between the trimmed V and J ends, which lost 2 bases and 6 bases, there was a span of 14 bases.

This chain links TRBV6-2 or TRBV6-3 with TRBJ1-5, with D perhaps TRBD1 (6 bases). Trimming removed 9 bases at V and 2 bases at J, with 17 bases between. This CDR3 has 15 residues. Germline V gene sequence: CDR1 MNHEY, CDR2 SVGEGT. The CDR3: CARPPRGMGNQPQHF. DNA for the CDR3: TGTGCCAGACCCCCCAGGGGAATGGGCAATCAGCCCCAGCATTTT.

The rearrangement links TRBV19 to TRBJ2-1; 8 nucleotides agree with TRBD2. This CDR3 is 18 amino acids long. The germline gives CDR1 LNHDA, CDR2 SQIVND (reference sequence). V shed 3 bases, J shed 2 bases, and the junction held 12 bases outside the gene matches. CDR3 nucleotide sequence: TGTGCCAGTAGTATCTCCCACTCCCAGCGGGAGCCCTACAATGAGCAGTTCTTC. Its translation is CASSISHSQREPYNEQFF. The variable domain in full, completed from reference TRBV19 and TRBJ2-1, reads DGGITQSPKYLFRKEGQNVTLSCEQNLNHDAMYWYRQDPGQGLRLIYYSQIVNDFQKGDIAEGYSVSREKKESFPLTVTSAQKNPTAFYLCASSISHSQREPYNEQFFGPGTRLTVL.